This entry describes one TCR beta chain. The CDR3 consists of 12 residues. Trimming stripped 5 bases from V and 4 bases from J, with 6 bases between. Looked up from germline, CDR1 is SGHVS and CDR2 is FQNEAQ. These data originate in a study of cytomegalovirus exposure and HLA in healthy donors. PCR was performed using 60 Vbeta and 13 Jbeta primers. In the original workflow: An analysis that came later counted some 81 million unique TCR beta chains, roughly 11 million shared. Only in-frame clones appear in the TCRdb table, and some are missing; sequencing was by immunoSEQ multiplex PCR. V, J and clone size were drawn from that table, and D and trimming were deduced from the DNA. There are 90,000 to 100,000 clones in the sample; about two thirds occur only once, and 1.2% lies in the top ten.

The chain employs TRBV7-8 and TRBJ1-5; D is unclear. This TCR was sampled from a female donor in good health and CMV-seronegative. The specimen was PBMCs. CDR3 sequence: CASSRENQPQHF. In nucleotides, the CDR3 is TGTGCCAGCAGCAGAGAGAATCAGCCCCAGCATTTT.